This T cell receptor beta chain is from a study of post-analysis software for immune sequencing data. On the study more broadly: Some patients lacked subtype; others had relapsing-remitting, secondary progressive or progressive-relapsing disease. Study-wide results and limits: TRBV5-6, TRBV5-1 and TRBV20-1 belonged to a set of about 5 TRBV segments that were more frequent in patients than controls. Versus controls, multiple sclerosis patients showed significantly lower diversity (normalized Chao1). Batch-matched samples strongly co-clustered by F measure.

A note on this clonotype: Its specificity is not known.

The CDR3 spans 15 residues. Per the germline V gene, CDR1 is MGHRA and CDR2 is YSYEKL. Losses at the gene ends were 4 bases for V and 6 bases for J; bases not matched to a gene: 6. Unique molecular identifiers were carried by the TCR beta cDNA libraries. T cells numbering roughly 1 to 10 million yielded 500,000 to 550,000 cDNA molecules. TCRdb called the PCR reads again in MiXCR, with one record for every CDR3 protein. This table has approximately 160,000 distinct CDR3 sequences, about 29% appearing once. This chain connects TRBV4-1 to TRBJ1-6; TRBD1 matches at 7 bases. The receptor was derived from a girl between 10 and 17 years old with multiple sclerosis. Material: blood. The CDR3 sequence: CASSRTYRGNSPLHF. CDR3 DNA sequence: TGCGCCAGCAGCCGTACGTACAGGGGTAATTCACCCCTCCACTTT.